What follows are 25 T cell receptor beta chains derived from one specimen sequenced in a study of blood T cell repertoires in COVID-19. Measured with immunoSEQ multiplex PCR; TCRdb has only the in-frame clones, and not every one. The sample yields around 98,000 clones, approximately 90% seen once. The sequenced sample consisted of peripheral blood. All receptors derive from a man in his 70s with acute or convalescent COVID-19.

J is TRBJ1-2 and V is TRBV6-5, with a tentative D call TRBD1 (6 bases). Per the germline V gene, CDR1 is MNHEY and CDR2 is SVGAGI. V lost 9 bases and J 7 bases, leaving 18 bases between the germline ends. The CDR3 covers 13 residues. The CDR3 loop is CASFSDRIGGYTF. CDR3 in DNA: TGTGCCAGTTTCTCGGACAGAATTGGTGGCTACACCTTC.

The chain employs TRBV7-9 and TRBJ1-6; no reliable D call. The germline CDR1 and CDR2 sequences are SEHNR and FQNEAQ (reference sequence). Trimming stripped 2 bases from V and 9 bases from J, with 11 bases between. This CDR3 is built from 14 residues. The chain's CDR3 is CASSLNPPGSPLHF. The CDR3 region has the DNA TGTGCCAGCAGCTTAAACCCTCCGGGTTCACCCCTCCACTTT.

This clone was seen only a few times. The chain employs TRBV13 and TRBJ2-1; 9 bases are a match to TRBD2. CDR3 size: 15 residues. J gave up 7 bases and V 5 bases, and 9 bases lay outside the gene matches. CDR1 is PRHDT, CDR2 FYEKMQ, per germline (reference sequence). The CDR3, as DNA: TGTGCCAGCAGCCTCTGGGCGGGGGGGGCTAATGAGCAGTTCTTC. Its translation is CASSLWAGGANEQFF.

This clone was seen a handful of times. The chain combines TRBV6-5 with TRBJ1-6; 9 nucleotides align to TRBD1. The germline V gene has CDR1 MNHEY and CDR2 SVGAGI. Trimming cost V 6 bases and J 10 bases; bases outside gene matches: 7. CDR3 length equals 14 residues. CDR3 residues: CASSGDRESSPLHF. DNA for the CDR3: TGTGCCAGCAGCGGGGACAGGGAGAGCTCACCCCTCCACTTT.

The chain employs TRBV28 and TRBJ1-6, with 7 bases that match TRBD1. CDR1 is MDHEN and CDR2 is SYDVKM in the germline V gene. The V gene end was trimmed by 7 bases and the J gene end by 7 bases; junction bases not matched to a gene: 10. The length of the CDR3 is 15 residues. The CDR3, as DNA: TGTGCCAGCACCGACCCGACAGGGTGGAATTCACCCCTCCACTTT. Translated: CASTDPTGWNSPLHF. Complete variable domain (other parts from reference TRBV28 and TRBJ1-6): DVKVTQSSRYLVKRTGEKVFLECVQDMDHENMFWYRQDPGLGLRLIYFSYDVKMKEKGDIPEGYSVSREKKERFSLILESASTNQTSMYLCASTDPTGWNSPLHFGNGTRLTVT.

The V gene is TRBV25-1, the J gene TRBJ2-2, with a possible D match to TRBD2 (5 bases). V dropped 2 bases and J dropped 3 bases, with 10 bases sitting between them. Germline V gene sequence: CDR1 MGHDK, CDR2 SYGVNS. This CDR3 has 15 residues. The CDR3 coding sequence is TGTGCCAGCAGTGAAATGGAGGACTACACCGGGGAGCTGTTTTTT. Protein product: CASSEMEDYTGELFF. Full variable domain (missing parts from reference TRBV25-1 and TRBJ2-2): EADIYQTPRYLVIGTGKKITLECSQTMGHDKMYWYQQDPGMELHLIHYSYGVNSTEKGDLSSESTVSRIRTEHFPLTLESARPSHTSQYLCASSEMEDYTGELFFGEGSRLTVL.

This clone has just a few counts. J is TRBJ1-2 and V is TRBV30, with 7 bases aligning to TRBD1. Germline lookup yields CDR1 GTSNPN and CDR2 SVGIG (reference sequence). This CDR3 is 13 amino acids long. V shed 3 bases, J shed 6 bases, and the junction held 7 bases outside the gene matches. CDR3 residues: CAWRQGLSDGYTF. CDR3 nucleotide sequence: TGTGCCTGGAGACAGGGGCTATCAGATGGCTACACCTTC.

The chain recombines TRBV5-4 with TRBJ2-2; no firm D call. Per germline, CDR1 SGHNT and CDR2 YYREEE (reference sequence). The CDR3 has 11 residues. The germline V and J ends were trimmed by 5 bases and 5 bases, with 4 bases remaining between them. CDR3 sequence: CASSRTGELFF. The CDR3 DNA reads TGTGCCAGCAGTCGGACCGGGGAGCTGTTTTTT.

This chain links TRBV4-2 with TRBJ2-2, with 11 bases fitting TRBD2. With 6 bases clipped from V and 1 base from J, the junction kept 1 base outside the gene matches. The V gene's germline CDR1 is LGHNA and CDR2 YNFKEQ. CDR3 length equals 15 residues. DNA of the CDR3: TGTGCCAGCAGTACTAGCGGGGGGAACACCGGGGAGCTGTTTTTT. It yields the protein CASSTSGGNTGELFF.

This chain joins TRBV28 and TRBJ1-6; no firm D call. The CDR3 has 16 amino acids. Between the trimmed V and J ends, which lost 4 bases and 5 bases, there was a span of 15 bases. Per the germline V gene, CDR1 is MDHEN and CDR2 is SYDVKM. Written as DNA, the CDR3 is TGTGCCAGCAGTTCCACCGTGGCGGCTGATAATTCACCCCTCCACTTT. Translating it yields CASSSTVAADNSPLHF.

J is TRBJ1-6 and V is TRBV23-1; perhaps TRBD1 as D (6 bases). TRBV23-1 belongs to the ORF category, with a function that is uncertain. The germline V and J ends were trimmed by 4 bases and 9 bases, with 16 bases remaining between them. The CDR3 is 15 residues long. The CDR3, as DNA: TGCGCCAGCAGTCCCCTCGAGGGGGGGGGTTCACCCCTCCACTTT. This codes for CASSPLEGGGSPLHF.

This clone was counted between two and nine times. The chain is built from TRBV11-3 and TRBJ1-5; no reliable D call. Germline loops: CDR1 SGHNT, CDR2 YENEEA. The CDR3 has 15 residues. V was cut by 1 base and J by 3 bases, with 10 bases left in between. The CDR3 DNA follows: TGTGCCAGCAGCTTAGCCGGGTTCGACAATCAGCCCCAGCATTTT. The encoded protein is CASSLAGFDNQPQHF. The entire variable domain, with the rest obtained from reference TRBV11-3 and TRBJ1-5, is as follows: EAGVVQSPRYKIIEKKQPVAFWCNPISGHNTLYWYLQNLGQGPELLIRYENEEAVDDSQLPKDRFSAERLKGVDSTLKIQPAELGDSAVYLCASSLAGFDNQPQHFGDGTRLSIL.

The genes are TRBV28 and TRBJ1-5; the match to TRBD1 covers 8 bases. There are 15 residues in the CDR3. From germline, CDR1 is MDHEN and CDR2 SYDVKM. V gave up 6 bases and J gave up 2 bases; unmatched junction bases: 6. CDR3 nucleotides: TGTGCCAGCAGCCAACAGGGACAGGGCAATCAGCCCCAGCATTTT. It yields the protein CASSQQGQGNQPQHF.

The chain uses TRBV4-1 and TRBJ1-6, with D perhaps matching TRBD1 (6 bases). Germline loops: CDR1 MGHRA, CDR2 YSYEKL. Trimming left V 0 bases short and J 5 bases short, with 14 bases between. The CDR3 spans 17 residues. The CDR3 is CASSQDMRTAHNSPLHF. DNA of the CDR3: TGCGCCAGCAGCCAAGACATGCGGACAGCACATAATTCACCCCTCCACTTT.

V usage is TRBV7-3 and J usage is TRBJ1-6; 9 bases match TRBD1. Germline V gene sequence: CDR1 SGHTA, CDR2 FQGTGA. The CDR3 contains 16 residues. J gave up 10 bases and V 5 bases, and 12 bases lay outside the gene matches. The CDR3 DNA is TGTGCCAGCAGCCAACATCCGGGACAGGGAGGGTCACCCCTCCACTTT. Protein: CASSQHPGQGGSPLHF.

V is TRBV28 and J is TRBJ1-5; TRBD1 matches at 7 bases. CDR1 MDHEN and CDR2 SYDVKM come from the germline V gene. The CDR3 is made up of 16 amino acids. Unmatched junction bases numbered 14, after V lost 6 bases and J lost 6 bases. The CDR3 sequence: CASSRTGTDIGQPQHF. The CDR3 DNA sequence: TGTGCCAGCAGCAGAACCGGGACAGATATTGGTCAGCCCCAGCATTTT.

The CDR3 DNA follows: TGTGCCAGCCGTACGGGGATAGGCGGAGATACGCAGTATTTT. Its translation: CASRTGIGGDTQYF. This chain uses TRBV6-5 with TRBJ2-3; D perhaps matches TRBD2 (5 bases). This CDR3 is built from 14 residues. V was shortened by 8 bases and J by 5 bases, with 17 bases between the two germline ends. Germline CDR1 is MNHEY and CDR2 is SVGAGI.

The V and J genes are TRBV6-6 and TRBJ2-5, with D tentatively TRBD2 (5 bases). V was shortened by 6 bases and J by 8 bases, with 19 bases between the two germline ends. CDR3 length: 14 amino acids. Per germline, CDR1 MNHNY and CDR2 SVGAGI (reference sequence). The CDR3 is CASRPGSQVATQYF. The DNA for the CDR3 is TGTGCCAGCAGGCCGGGGAGTCAGGTTGCAACCCAGTACTTC.

V is TRBV5-1 and J is TRBJ2-5; no firm D call. Germline-derived CDR1 and CDR2 are SGHRS and YFSETQ. The CDR3 has 15 residues. V was trimmed by 0 bases and J by 0 bases, leaving 9 bases between them. This CDR3 reads CASSLVRANQETQYF. The DNA of the CDR3 is TGCGCCAGCAGCTTGGTCCGAGCTAACCAAGAGACCCAGTACTTC.

This clone was recorded once. V usage is TRBV4-2 and J usage is TRBJ1-3; D gene ambiguous. Germline assignment: CDR1 LGHNA and CDR2 YNFKEQ. V was clipped by 2 bases and J by 0 bases, with 17 bases between them. CDR3 size: 18 residues. CDR3 in amino acids: CASSQPYRGNLSGNTIYF. The CDR3 nucleotides are TGTGCCAGCAGCCAACCATATCGAGGCAATCTCTCTGGAAACACCATATATTTT.

V usage is TRBV28 and J usage is TRBJ1-6; 7 positions match TRBD1. The CDR3 has 18 amino acids. Per germline, CDR1 MDHEN and CDR2 SYDVKM. J gave up 0 bases and V 0 bases, and 5 bases lay outside the gene matches. The CDR3 DNA reads as TGTGCCAGCAGTTTATGGGGGACAGCCAGCTCCTATAATTCACCCCTCCACTTT. Translated: CASSLWGTASSYNSPLHF.

A word on this clone: The junction does not match germline at one end; this may be a read error. This chain uses TRBV19 with TRBJ1-1; D is unresolved. This CDR3 comprises 14 residues. Germline-derived CDR1 and CDR2 are LNHDA and SQIVND (reference sequence). Written as DNA, the CDR3 is TGTGCCAGTAGCATAGGACTGACGAACACTGAAGCTTTCTTT. Protein: CASSIGLTNTEAFF.

In the case of this clone: One end of the junction fails to match germline, which may point to a read error. The chain combines TRBV6-1 with TRBJ2-1; D gene ambiguous. This CDR3 contains 16 residues. Looked up from germline, CDR1 is MNHNS and CDR2 is SASEGT. CDR3 sequence: CASREGAQSSYNEQFF. For the CDR3, the DNA is TGTGCCAGCAGAGAAGGAGCGCAGAGCTCCTACAATGAGCAGTTCTTC.

The rearrangement links TRBV19 to TRBJ2-7; tentative D call: TRBD2 (5 bases). The germline V and J ends were trimmed by 11 bases and 6 bases, with 14 bases remaining between them. The CDR3 spans 11 residues. CDR1 is LNHDA, CDR2 SQIVND, per germline (reference sequence). The chain's CDR3 is CASGGAGEQYF. The CDR3 nucleotides read TGTGCCTCCGGAGGCGCCGGCGAGCAGTACTTC.

The V gene is TRBV19, the J gene TRBJ1-6; 8 bases align to TRBD1. V gave up 5 bases and J gave up 7 bases; unmatched junction bases: 7. The CDR3 runs 15 residues. Germline CDR1 reads LNHDA; CDR2 reads SQIVND (reference sequence). In nucleotides, the CDR3 is TGTGCCAGTAGTGGGGCAGGGGGCCTGAATTCACCCCTCCACTTT. Its translation: CASSGAGGLNSPLHF.